Below are 20 T cell receptor beta chains sequenced from a single sample in a study of cytomegalovirus exposure and HLA in healthy donors. PCR used 60 Vbeta primers and 13 Jbeta primers. The assay was immunoSEQ multiplex PCR, and TCRdb's table has in-frame clones only and misses some. The sample contains more than 250,000 clones, 80% to 90% of which appear only once. The sample consisted of PBMCs. The receptors were sampled from a woman in her late teens or twenties in good health and CMV-seronegative.

This chain joins TRBV5-6 and TRBJ1-4; weak D call: TRBD1 (6 bases). The V end lost 0 bases, the J end lost 8 bases, and 14 bases lay between the germline ends. Germline loops: CDR1 SGHDT, CDR2 YYEEEE. The CDR3 totals 15 residues. The CDR3 spells CASSLGAGVGEKLFF. CDR3 DNA sequence: TGTGCCAGCAGCTTGGGGGCAGGGGTGGGAGAAAAACTGTTTTTT. Complete variable domain (other parts from reference TRBV5-6 and TRBJ1-4): DAGVTQSPTHLIKTRGQQVTLRCSPKSGHDTVSWYQQALGQGPQFIFQYYEEEERQRGNFPDRFSGHQFPNYSSELNVNALLLGDSALYLCASSLGAGVGEKLFFGSGTQLSVL.

This sequence joins TRBV6-5 and TRBJ2-3, with unresolved D. Germline V gives CDR1 MNHEY, CDR2 SVGAGI. CDR3 length: 13 residues. V lost 2 bases to trimming and J lost 2 bases, with 5 bases between them. The chain's CDR3 is CASSYTYTDTQYF. The CDR3 DNA follows: TGTGCCAGCAGTTACACCTACACAGATACGCAGTATTTT.

The J gene is TRBJ1-2, the V gene TRBV27; 12 nucleotides line up with TRBD1. Losses at the gene ends were 0 bases for V and 12 bases for J; bases not matched to a gene: 5. Germline-derived CDR1 and CDR2 are MNHEY and SMNVEV (reference sequence). This CDR3 is 14 amino acids long. The CDR3 sequence: CASSLSRDRGQDTF. As DNA, the CDR3 is TGTGCCAGCAGTTTATCCCGGGACAGGGGGCAAGACACCTTC.

The V call is TRBV7-4, the J call TRBJ1-4; weak D call: TRBD1 (6 bases). Germline V gene lookup returns CDR1 SGHVT and CDR2 SQSDAQ. The CDR3 is made up of 17 amino acids. V gave up 1 base and J gave up 3 bases, with 15 bases separating them. The CDR3 loop is CASSLGGWSGANEKLFF. The DNA of the CDR3 is TGTGCCAGCAGCTTAGGAGGTTGGTCAGGGGCTAATGAAAAACTGTTTTTT.

For this clone: This CDR3 is also generated by other DNA sequences in the sample. The rearrangement links TRBV2 to TRBJ1-1, with D possibly being TRBD1 (6 bases). Trimming took off 5 bases at V and 2 bases at J, with 9 bases between the two ends. CDR3 size: 13 residues. Germline V lookup: CDR1 SNHLY, CDR2 FYNNEI. The CDR3 region is CASSLQGNTEAFF. In nucleotides, the CDR3 is TGTGCCAGCAGTTTACAGGGAAACACTGAAGCTTTCTTT. Looking up the rest from reference TRBV2 and TRBJ1-1 gives the full variable domain: EPEVTQTPSHQVTQMGQEVILRCVPISNHLYFYWYRQILGQKVEFLVSFYNNEISEKSEIFDDQFSVERPDGSNFTLKIRSTKLEDSAMYFCASSLQGNTEAFFGQGTRLTVV.

The chain couples TRBV30 to TRBJ1-5; 8 bases match TRBD1. The germline CDR1 and CDR2 sequences are GTSNPN and SVGIG (reference sequence). The CDR3 extends over 13 amino acids. J lost 7 bases, V lost 5 bases, and 7 bases had no gene match. The CDR3 protein is CAWGRGQGQPQHF. In nucleotides, the CDR3 is TGTGCCTGGGGCAGGGGGCAGGGACAGCCCCAGCATTTT.

This chain links TRBV19 with TRBJ1-4; a possible D gene is TRBD1 (6 bases). Trimming pared 5 bases from V and 1 base from J, leaving 11 bases between. Germline-derived CDR1 and CDR2 are LNHDA and SQIVND (reference sequence). The CDR3 has 15 amino acids. The CDR3 loop is CASSLRRGTNEKLFF. The CDR3 DNA sequence: TGTGCCAGTAGTCTCCGCAGGGGAACTAATGAAAAACTGTTTTTT.

The rearrangement links TRBV10-3 to TRBJ2-3; no definite D call. V was pared by 10 bases and J by 6 bases, with 20 bases between. Germline loops: CDR1 ENHRY, CDR2 SYGVKD. This CDR3 is built from 14 residues. CDR3: CATRLSRNSDTQYF. CDR3 DNA: TGTGCCACTCGACTGAGCCGAAATTCGGATACGCAGTATTTT.

The J gene is TRBJ2-7, the V gene TRBV29-1; 8 positions agree with TRBD1. Germline V CDR1 and CDR2: SQVTM, ANQGSEA. The CDR3 length is 14 residues. Trimming removed 7 bases from V and 3 bases from J; junction bases left unmatched: 11. The CDR3 nucleotides read TGCAGCGCAGTCAGGGGGCAGGGCTACTACGAGCAGTACTTC. Amino acid sequence: CSAVRGQGYYEQYF.

This chain joins TRBV19 and TRBJ2-1, with D perhaps TRBD1 (6 bases). The CDR3 is made up of 13 amino acids. Germline CDR1 reads LNHDA; CDR2 reads SQIVND (reference sequence). Trimming removed 5 bases from V and 8 bases from J, with 13 bases in between. The CDR3 bases are TGTGCCAGTAGTTCAATGACAGGTCATGAGCAGTTCTTC. It yields the protein CASSSMTGHEQFF.

The chain combines TRBV2 with TRBJ2-5; a weak D match, TRBD2 (6 bases). From germline, CDR1 is SNHLY and CDR2 FYNNEI. V lost 8 bases and J lost 6, with 13 bases in between. The CDR3 consists of 12 residues. CDR3 in DNA: TGTGCCAGCCTTAGGGAGGTTCAGACCCAGTACTTC. It yields the protein CASLREVQTQYF.

This rearrangement joins TRBV2 to TRBJ2-7; D is uncertain. The V end lost 3 bases, the J end lost 4 bases, and 16 bases lay between the germline ends. This CDR3 spans 15 amino acids. Germline V gives CDR1 SNHLY, CDR2 FYNNEI. The CDR3: CASSDRSPSEYEQYF. The CDR3 nucleotides are TGTGCCAGCAGTGATCGGTCCCCTTCTGAGTACGAGCAGTACTTC. The full variable domain, completed using reference TRBV2 and TRBJ2-7, is EPEVTQTPSHQVTQMGQEVILRCVPISNHLYFYWYRQILGQKVEFLVSFYNNEISEKSEIFDDQFSVERPDGSNFTLKIRSTKLEDSAMYFCASSDRSPSEYEQYFGPGTRLTVT.

This clone was counted once. V is TRBV11-2 and J is TRBJ2-7; D is possibly TRBD2 (5 bases). This CDR3 has 15 amino acids. Trimming shortened V by 2 bases and J by 2 bases, and 13 bases separated the two germline ends. The germline CDR1 and CDR2 sequences are SGHAT and FQNNGV. Written as DNA, the CDR3 is TGTGCCAGCAGCTTAAGAGAGGGTCCGCCCTACGAGCAGTACTTC. It is translated as CASSLREGPPYEQYF.

The chain combines TRBV7-3 with TRBJ2-2, with 9 bases that match TRBD2. The CDR3 is 18 residues long. Unmatched junction bases numbered 8, after V lost 2 bases and J lost 1 base. The germline V gene has CDR1 SGHTA and CDR2 FQGTGA. CDR3 nucleotide sequence: TGTGCCAGCAGCTTAGATGGGGAACTAGCGGGGAACACCGGGGAGCTGTTTTTT. Translating gives CASSLDGELAGNTGELFF.

The chain uses TRBV21-1 and TRBJ2-7; the table names TRBD1, a call not compared with the DNA. TRBV21-1 counts as a pseudogene. The CDR3 is 16 amino acids. This chain's CDR3 is CASSSRGNRDSYEQYF. The CDR3 DNA is TGTGCCAGCAGCTCTAGGGGGAACAGGGACTCCTACGAGCAGTACTTC.

The V and J genes are TRBV25-1 and TRBJ2-3; TRBD2 aligns across 8 bases. Germline values: CDR1 MGHDK, CDR2 SYGVNS. V lost 3 bases, J lost 3 bases, and 5 bases stayed unmatched. This CDR3 spans 15 amino acids. The CDR3 nucleotides are TGTGCCAGCAGTGATCCGGCGGGGGGAACAGATACGCAGTATTTT. Its translation is CASSDPAGGTDTQYF.

On this clone itself: This sample also contains other DNA sequences that code for the same CDR3. V usage is TRBV9 and J usage is TRBJ2-7; D ambiguous. Germline CDR1 reads SGDLS; CDR2 reads YYNGEE. V gave up 0 bases and J gave up 3 bases, with 7 bases separating them. The CDR3 runs to 13 residues. Here the CDR3 DNA reads TGTGCCAGCAGCGTAGGTGGAGACTACGAGCAGTACTTC. This sequence encodes CASSVGGDYEQYF.

The chain carries TRBV10-2 and TRBJ2-2, with TRBD2 matching over 9 bases. Looked up from germline, CDR1 is WSHSY and CDR2 is SAAADI. V shed 10 bases, J shed 3 bases, and the junction held 6 bases outside the gene matches. This CDR3 is built from 14 residues. The CDR3 DNA is TGCGCCACCGCGGGGGGGCTAGACACCGGGGAGCTGTTTTTT. This gives the protein CATAGGLDTGELFF.

The chain couples TRBV4-1 to TRBJ2-7; 9 nucleotides line up with TRBD2. V gave up 2 bases and J gave up 2 bases; unmatched junction bases: 1. The CDR3 runs to 14 residues. Germline V CDR1 and CDR2: MGHRA, YSYEKL. The CDR3 DNA reads as TGCGCCAGCAGCCAATTAGCGGGGGCCTACGAGCAGTACTTC. This encodes CASSQLAGAYEQYF.

The chain employs TRBV11-2 and TRBJ2-5, with a tentative D call TRBD2 (6 bases). Germline-derived CDR1 and CDR2 are SGHAT and FQNNGV. Trimming removed 1 base from V and 1 base from J, with 10 bases in between. The CDR3 loop spans 15 amino acids. The CDR3 spells CASSLGRGTQETQYF. The CDR3 DNA is TGTGCCAGCAGCTTAGGACGGGGGACCCAAGAGACCCAGTACTTC.